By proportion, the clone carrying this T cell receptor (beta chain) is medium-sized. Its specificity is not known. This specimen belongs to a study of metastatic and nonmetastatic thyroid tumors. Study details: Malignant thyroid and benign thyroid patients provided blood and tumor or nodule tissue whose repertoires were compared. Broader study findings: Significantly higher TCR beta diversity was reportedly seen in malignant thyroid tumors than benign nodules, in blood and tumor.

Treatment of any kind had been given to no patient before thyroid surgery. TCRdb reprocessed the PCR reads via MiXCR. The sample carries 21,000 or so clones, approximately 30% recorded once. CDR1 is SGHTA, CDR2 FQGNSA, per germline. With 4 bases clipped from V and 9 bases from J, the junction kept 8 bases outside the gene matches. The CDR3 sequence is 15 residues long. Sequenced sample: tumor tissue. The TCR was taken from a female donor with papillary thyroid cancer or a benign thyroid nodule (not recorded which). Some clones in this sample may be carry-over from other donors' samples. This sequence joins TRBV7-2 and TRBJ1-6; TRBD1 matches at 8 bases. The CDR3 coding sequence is TGTGCCAGCAGCTCAGGACAGGGCCCCTCTTCACCCCTCCACTTT. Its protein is CASSSGQGPSSPLHF. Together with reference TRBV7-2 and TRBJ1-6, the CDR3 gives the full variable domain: GAGVSQSPSNKVTEKGKDVELRCDPISGHTALYWYRQSLGQGLEFLIYFQGNSAPDKSGLPSDRFSAERTGGSVSTLTIQRTQQEDSAVYLCASSSGQGPSSPLHFGNGTRLTVT.